The sequence of this T cell receptor (beta chain) was determined in a study of T cell repertoires in cytomegalovirus infection. Study information: CMV epitopes used comprised recently identified HLA-C-restricted ones and well-studied HLA-B-restricted ones. Based on public TCR beta signatures, there were indications of CMV infection and of a matching HLA type.

In germline, CDR1 is SGDLS, CDR2 YYNGEE. The CDR3 has 16 residues. Trimming took off 0 bases at V and 5 bases at J, with 14 bases between the two ends. TCRdb processed the reads anew with MiXCR; each CDR3 protein has one entry. The sample has about a million distinct CDR3 sequences, 31% seen once. For this clonotype: The antigen is unknown.

Study findings and constraints: The response measured ex vivo was dominated by TCR beta clonotypes (HLA-C-restricted and CMV-specific). Carriers of CMV and the relevant HLA type were discriminated by public TCR beta frequency.

This clonotype was obtained from a human donor in good health (CMV status not recorded). Some clones in this sample may be carry-over from other donors' samples. The chain carries TRBV9 and TRBJ2-2; maybe TRBD1 (6 bases). The sequenced sample was cultured CD8+ T cells from PBMCs, obtained from culture after CMV antigen stimulation. In DNA, the CDR3 is TGTGCCAGCAGCGTAGGATCCAGGGGTCGGACCGGGGAGCTGTTTTTT. It encodes CASSVGSRGRTGELFF.